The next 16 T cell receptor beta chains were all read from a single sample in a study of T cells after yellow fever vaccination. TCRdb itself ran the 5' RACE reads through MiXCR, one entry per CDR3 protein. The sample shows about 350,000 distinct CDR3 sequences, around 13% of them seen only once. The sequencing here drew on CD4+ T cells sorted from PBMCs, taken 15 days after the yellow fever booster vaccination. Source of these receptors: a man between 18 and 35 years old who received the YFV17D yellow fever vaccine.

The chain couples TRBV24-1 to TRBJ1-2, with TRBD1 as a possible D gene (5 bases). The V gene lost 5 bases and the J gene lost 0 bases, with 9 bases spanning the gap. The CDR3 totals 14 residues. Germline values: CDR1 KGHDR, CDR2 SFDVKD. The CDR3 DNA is TGTGCCACCAGTGGTGGGGGGACTAACTATGGCTACACCTTC. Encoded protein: CATSGGGTNYGYTF.

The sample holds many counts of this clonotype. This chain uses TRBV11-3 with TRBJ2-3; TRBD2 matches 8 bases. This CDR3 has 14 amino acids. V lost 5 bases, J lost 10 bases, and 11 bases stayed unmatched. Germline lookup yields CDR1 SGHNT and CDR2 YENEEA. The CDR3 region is CASSAGGRAGAQYF. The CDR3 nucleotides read TGTGCCAGCAGCGCCGGGGGGAGAGCGGGGGCGCAGTATTTT. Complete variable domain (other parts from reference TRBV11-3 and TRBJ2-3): EAGVVQSPRYKIIEKKQPVAFWCNPISGHNTLYWYLQNLGQGPELLIRYENEEAVDDSQLPKDRFSAERLKGVDSTLKIQPAELGDSAVYLCASSAGGRAGAQYFGPGTRLTVL.

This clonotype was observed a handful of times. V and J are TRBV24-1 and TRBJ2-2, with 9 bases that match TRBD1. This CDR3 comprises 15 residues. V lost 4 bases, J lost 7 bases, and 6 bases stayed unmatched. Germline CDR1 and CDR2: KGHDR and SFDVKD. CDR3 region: CATSDPGTGNGELFF. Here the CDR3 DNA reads TGTGCCACCAGTGACCCTGGGACAGGGAACGGGGAGCTGTTTTTT.

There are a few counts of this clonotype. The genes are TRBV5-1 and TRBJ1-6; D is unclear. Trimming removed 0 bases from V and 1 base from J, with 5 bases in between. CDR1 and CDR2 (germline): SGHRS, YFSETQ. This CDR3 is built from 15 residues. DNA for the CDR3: TGCGCCAGCAGCTTGGAACGGTCCTATAATTCACCCCTCCACTTT. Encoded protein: CASSLERSYNSPLHF.

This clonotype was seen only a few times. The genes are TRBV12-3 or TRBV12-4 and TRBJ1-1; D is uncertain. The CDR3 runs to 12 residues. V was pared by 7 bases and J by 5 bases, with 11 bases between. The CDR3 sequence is CASTPGSTEAFF. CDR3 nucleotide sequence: TGTGCCAGCACCCCCGGGAGTACTGAAGCTTTCTTT.

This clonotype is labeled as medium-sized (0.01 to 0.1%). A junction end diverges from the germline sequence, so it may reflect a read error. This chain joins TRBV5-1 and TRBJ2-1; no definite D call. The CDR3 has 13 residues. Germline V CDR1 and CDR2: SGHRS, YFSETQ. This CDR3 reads CASSLGSYNEQFF. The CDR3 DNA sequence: TGTGCCAGCAGCTTAGGCTCCTACAATGAGCAGTTCTTC.

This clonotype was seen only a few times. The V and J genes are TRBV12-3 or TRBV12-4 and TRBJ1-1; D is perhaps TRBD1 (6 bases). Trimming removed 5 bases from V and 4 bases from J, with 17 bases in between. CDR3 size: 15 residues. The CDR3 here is CASSPGGQRTTEAFF. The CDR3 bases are TGTGCCAGCAGTCCCGGCGGACAGAGAACCACTGAAGCTTTCTTT.

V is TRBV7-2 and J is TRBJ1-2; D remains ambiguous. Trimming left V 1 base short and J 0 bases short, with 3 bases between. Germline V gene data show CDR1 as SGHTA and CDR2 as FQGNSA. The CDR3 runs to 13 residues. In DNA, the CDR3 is TGTGCCAGCAGCTTAGACGCTAACTATGGCTACACCTTC. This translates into CASSLDANYGYTF.

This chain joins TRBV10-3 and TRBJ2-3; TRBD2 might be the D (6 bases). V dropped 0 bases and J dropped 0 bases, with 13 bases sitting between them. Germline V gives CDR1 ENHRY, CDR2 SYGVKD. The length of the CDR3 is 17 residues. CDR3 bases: TGTGCCATCAGTGAGTCGCCTGGGGGGTTCAGCACAGATACGCAGTATTTT. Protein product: CAISESPGGFSTDTQYF.

This CDR3 is CASSLGTGVNTEAFF. In DNA form, the CDR3 reads TGTGCCAGCAGCTTGGGTACAGGGGTGAACACTGAAGCTTTCTTT. The chain is built from TRBV7-9 and TRBJ1-1; 7 positions agree with TRBD1. The germline V gene has CDR1 SEHNR and CDR2 FQNEAQ (reference sequence). The CDR3 is 15 amino acids. Germline trimming cut 3 bases from V and 0 bases from J; bases unmatched to any gene: 4.

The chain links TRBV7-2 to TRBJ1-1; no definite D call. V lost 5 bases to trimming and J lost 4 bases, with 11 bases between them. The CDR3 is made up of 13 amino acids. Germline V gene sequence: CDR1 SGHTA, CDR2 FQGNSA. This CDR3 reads CASSLTPGTEAFF. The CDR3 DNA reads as TGTGCCAGCAGCCTGACCCCTGGCACTGAAGCTTTCTTT.

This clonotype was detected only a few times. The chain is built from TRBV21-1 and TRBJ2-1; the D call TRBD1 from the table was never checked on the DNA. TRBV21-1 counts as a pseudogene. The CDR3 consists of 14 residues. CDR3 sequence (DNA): TGTGCCAGCAACTACACAGGGGGCTTCAATGAGCAGTTCTTC. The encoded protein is CASNYTGGFNEQFF.

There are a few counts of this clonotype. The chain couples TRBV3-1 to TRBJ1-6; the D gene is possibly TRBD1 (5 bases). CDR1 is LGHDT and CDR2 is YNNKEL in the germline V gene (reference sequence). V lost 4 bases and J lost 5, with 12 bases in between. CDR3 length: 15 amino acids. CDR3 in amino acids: CASSRGELNNSPLHF. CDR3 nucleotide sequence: TGTGCCAGCAGCCGAGGGGAGCTAAATAATTCACCCCTCCACTTT. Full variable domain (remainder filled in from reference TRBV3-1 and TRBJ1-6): DTAVSQTPKYLVTQMGNDKSIKCEQNLGHDTMYWYKQDSKKFLKIMFSYNNKELIINETVPNRFSPKSPDKAHLNLHINSLELGDSAVYFCASSRGELNNSPLHFGNGTRLTVT.

The CDR3, as DNA: TGCGCCAGCAGCCAGTCCGCGGACACCTCCTACGAGCAGTACGTC. Its translation is CASSQSADTSYEQYV. This chain joins TRBV4-1 and TRBJ2-7; a possible D gene is TRBD1 (5 bases). The germline V and J ends were trimmed by 3 bases and 0 bases, with 12 bases remaining between them. This CDR3 has 15 residues. The V gene's germline CDR1 is MGHRA and CDR2 YSYEKL.

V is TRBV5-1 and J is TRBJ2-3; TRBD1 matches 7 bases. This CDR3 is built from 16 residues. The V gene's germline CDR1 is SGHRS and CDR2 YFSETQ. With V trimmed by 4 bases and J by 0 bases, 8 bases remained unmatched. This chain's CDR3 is CASSTEDRISTDTQYF. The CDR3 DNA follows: TGCGCCAGCAGCACCGAGGACAGGATTAGCACAGATACGCAGTATTTT.

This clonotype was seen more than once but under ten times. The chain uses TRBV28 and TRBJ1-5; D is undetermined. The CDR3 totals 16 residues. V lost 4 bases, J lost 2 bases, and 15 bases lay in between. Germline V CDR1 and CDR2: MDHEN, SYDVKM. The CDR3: CASSSQEAFGNQPQHF. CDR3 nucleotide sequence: TGTGCCAGCAGTTCCCAAGAGGCCTTCGGCAATCAGCCCCAGCATTTT.